This entry lists 2 T cell receptor beta chains sequenced from one sample in a study of identical twins. TCRdb fed the 5' RACE reads into MiXCR, producing one record per CDR3 protein. The sample consists of about 260,000 distinct CDR3 sequences, about 7.3% of them appearing once. This sample was also put to use in a study of yellow fever vaccine responses in identical twins.

The source material was memory (CD45RO+) T cells sorted from blood. All receptors come from a young woman in good health.

The sample holds a few counts of this clonotype. This rearrangement joins TRBV19 to TRBJ2-5, with 7 nucleotides matching TRBD1. V dropped 7 bases and J dropped 2; count of bases not matched to a gene: 13. This CDR3 contains 16 residues. CDR1 LNHDA and CDR2 SQIVND come from the germline V gene (reference sequence). The CDR3 DNA reads as TGTGCCAGTAAAACTTACGACAGGGATCTACAAGAGACCCAGTACTTC. Residues: CASKTYDRDLQETQYF.

This clonotype was seen at least ten times. The chain employs TRBV29-1 and TRBJ2-7; D gene unclear. The CDR3 contains 12 residues. V was cut by 6 bases and J by 2 bases, with 11 bases left in between. In germline, CDR1 is SQVTM, CDR2 ANQGSEA. CDR3 sequence (DNA): TGCAGCGTCTGGACGGTAACCTACGAGCAGTACTTC. Translated: CSVWTVTYEQYF.